This T cell receptor beta chain originates from a study of Ad26.COV2.S vaccination and SARS-CoV-2 variants. Looking at the study overall: Donor got 5x10^10 or 1x10^11 viral particles of Ad26.COV2.S.

Method: immunoSEQ multiplex PCR; TCRdb's copy keeps in-frame clones and lacks some. The sample contains roughly 680,000 clones, about 90% of which appear only once. Sample treatment: over 15 received Ad26.COV2.S at low or high dose, single or two shots; several received placebo; per-sample allocation not given. The samples were gathered on day 63 after the first injection of vaccine or placebo. Germline loops: CDR1 SGHDN, CDR2 FVKESK. This CDR3 has 15 residues. Trimming pared 0 bases from V and 1 base from J, leaving 10 bases between. The chain couples TRBV14 to TRBJ2-7; unclear D gene. This TCR was recovered from a person aged 18-65 years who received the Ad26.COV2.S COVID-19 vaccine or a placebo. The sample consisted of peripheral blood, taken in a trial of Ad26.COV2.S vaccine versus placebo. CDR3 sequence: CASSQDLKFSYEQYF. CDR3 bases: TGTGCCAGCAGCCAAGATCTAAAGTTTTCCTACGAGCAGTACTTC.